The 2 T cell receptor beta chains listed next were all sequenced from one sample in a study of T cell repertoires in cytomegalovirus infection. TCRdb processed the reads anew with MiXCR; each CDR3 protein has one entry. Among 270,000 or so distinct CDR3 sequences listed, approximately 15% were seen once. The material sequenced was CD8+ T cells from PBMCs. The receptors here all came from a human donor in good health (CMV status not recorded). Some clones in this sample may be carry-over from other donors' samples.

This clonotype has only a few counts. This chain connects TRBV12-3 or TRBV12-4 to TRBJ2-7, with D perhaps assigned TRBD1 or TRBD2 (5 bases each). Trimming took 3 bases from V and 3 from J, leaving 18 bases between them. CDR3 size: 16 residues. CDR3 region: CASSFSKQVAIYEQYF. Written as DNA, the CDR3 is TGTGCCAGCAGTTTCAGTAAACAGGTAGCGATCTACGAGCAGTACTTC.

A few counts support this clonotype. The chain couples TRBV5-6 to TRBJ2-7; 9 positions match TRBD2. CDR1 is SGHDT, CDR2 YYEEEE, per germline. V was pared by 2 bases and J by 0 bases, with 6 bases of the junction left unmatched. There are 16 residues in the CDR3. Here the CDR3 reads CASSLTLAGTSYEQYF. In DNA, the CDR3 is TGTGCCAGCAGCTTAACTCTAGCGGGGACCTCCTACGAGCAGTACTTC.